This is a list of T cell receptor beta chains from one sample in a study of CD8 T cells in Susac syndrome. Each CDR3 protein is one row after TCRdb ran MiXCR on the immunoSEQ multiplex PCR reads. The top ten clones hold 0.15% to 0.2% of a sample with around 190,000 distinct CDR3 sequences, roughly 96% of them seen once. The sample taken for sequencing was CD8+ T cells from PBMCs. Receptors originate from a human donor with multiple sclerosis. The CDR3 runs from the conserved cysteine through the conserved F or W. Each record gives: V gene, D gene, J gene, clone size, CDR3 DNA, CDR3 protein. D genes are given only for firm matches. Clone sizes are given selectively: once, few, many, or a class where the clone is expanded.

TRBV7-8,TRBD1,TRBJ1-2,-,TGTGCCAGCAGCCCCGTAGGGGGCACCTATGGCTACACCTTC,CASSPVGGTYGYTF
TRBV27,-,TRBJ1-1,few,TGTGCCAGCAGTTTCGGGGGGTTAGGGACTGAAGCTTTCTTT,CASSFGGLGTEAFF
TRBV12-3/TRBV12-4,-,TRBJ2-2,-,TGTGCCAGCAGTTTGGGAGGACTGGACACCGGGGAGCTGTTTTTT,CASSLGGLDTGELFF
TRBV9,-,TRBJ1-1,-,TGTGCCAGCAGCGTCGGTGGGGGCGGACTTGTCACTGAAGCTTTCTTT,CASSVGGGGLVTEAFF
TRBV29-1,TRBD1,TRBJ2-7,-,TGCGGAGGGCTGGGCAACAGGGGGGAGCAGTACTTC,CGGLGNRGEQYF
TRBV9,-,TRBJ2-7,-,TGTGCCAGCAGCCCGGGAGGGACAGGCAGCTACGAGCAGTACTTC,CASSPGGTGSYEQYF
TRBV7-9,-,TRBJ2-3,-,TGTGCCAGCAGCTCAACCGCAGGGACCGCAGATACGCAGTATTTT,CASSSTAGTADTQYF
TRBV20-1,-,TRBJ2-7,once,TGCAGTGCTGTAGGGCTAGCGTTGTCCTACGAGCAGTACTTC,CSAVGLALSYEQYF
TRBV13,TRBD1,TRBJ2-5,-,TGTGCCAGCAGCCTGAACAGGGGTCCGGGCAGGGAAGAGACCCAGTACTTC,CASSLNRGPGREETQYF
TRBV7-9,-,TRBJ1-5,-,TGTGCCAGCAGCCCCGCCCCTAATCAGCCCCAGCATTTT,CASSPAPNQPQHF
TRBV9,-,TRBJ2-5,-,TGTGCCAGCAGCGAGGCCGAAGAGACCCAGTACTTC,CASSEAEETQYF
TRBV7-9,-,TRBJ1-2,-,TGTGCCAGCAGATACGAGGACGGGAACTATGGCTACACCTTC,CASRYEDGNYGYTF
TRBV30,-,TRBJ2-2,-,TGTGCCTGGATCGGCCTCAGGGGGGTGGTCGGGGAGCTGTTTTTT,CAWIGLRGVVGELFF
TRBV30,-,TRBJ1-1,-,TGTGCCTGGAGGGAGGGTATAACTGAAGCTTTCTTT,CAWREGITEAFF
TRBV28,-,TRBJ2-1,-,TGTGCCAGCAGTTTCCCACCGAGATATACTTCCTACAATGAGCAGTTCTTC,CASSFPPRYTSYNEQFF
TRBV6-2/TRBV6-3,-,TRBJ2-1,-,TGTGCCAGCAGTCGAGCCGCGGGACCGATCTACAATGAGCAGTTCTTC,CASSRAAGPIYNEQFF
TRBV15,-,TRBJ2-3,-,TGTGCCACCAGCAGGCTAGGTTCTAGCACAGATACGCAGTATTTT,CATSRLGSSTDTQYF
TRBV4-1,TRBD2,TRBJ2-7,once,TGCGCCAGCAGTCAGCGGGAGGGTGCCTACGAGCAGTACTTC,CASSQREGAYEQYF
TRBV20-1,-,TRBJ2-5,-,TGCAGTGCTAGAGATAGTATTGGAGCGTCTTGGGGGGAGACCCAGTACTTC,CSARDSIGASWGETQYF